The 26 T cell receptor beta chains given below trace back to one sample, sequenced in a study of vaccination effects on CD4 cells after COVID-19. For these TCRs, the target antigens are not known. Antigen-specific CD4+ T cells were expanded with viral peptide pools in the ViraFEST assay before sequencing. Isolating CD4+ T cells followed more than eight days of culture. Sequenced by immunoSEQ multiplex PCR; TCRdb stores in-frame clones only, minus some. This sample has about 61,000 clones, with roughly four fifths found just once. Sequenced here: CD4+ T cells from PBMCs cultured with HCoV-229E spike peptides, sampled before COVID-19 vaccination. Receptors originate from a human donor who received a COVID-19 vaccine.

The sample holds a few counts of this clone. V usage is TRBV3-1 (or the pseudogene TRBV3-2) and J usage is TRBJ1-2, with 9 bases aligning to TRBD1. CDR1 is LGHDT, CDR2 YNNKEL, per germline (reference sequence). Losses at the gene ends were 2 bases for V and 5 bases for J; bases not matched to a gene: 6. The CDR3 covers 15 residues. CDR3 amino acids: CASSQMPGQGYGYTF. The CDR3 region has the DNA TGTGCCAGCAGCCAAATGCCGGGACAGGGATATGGCTACACCTTC.

The rearrangement links TRBV12-3 or TRBV12-4 to TRBJ2-3, with D unclear. This CDR3 is built from 12 residues. V shed 5 bases and J shed 6 bases, with 9 bases lying between them. The CDR3 protein is CASSPQRDTQYF. The CDR3 DNA reads as TGTGCCAGCAGTCCCCAACGGGATACGCAGTATTTT.

CDR3 loop: CASRPGSTHSPLHF. CDR3 coding DNA: TGTGCCAGCAGACCCGGGTCAACCCATTCACCCCTCCACTTT. J is TRBJ1-6 and V is TRBV6-6; D gene unclear. Germline values: CDR1 MNHNY, CDR2 SVGAGI (reference sequence). Trimming pared 6 bases from V and 8 bases from J, leaving 14 bases between. The CDR3 length is 14 residues.

This clone appeared once. CDR3 DNA: TGTGCCAGCAGCCGGGGACAGGGTGACACTGAAGCTTTCTTT. Amino acids: CASSRGQGDTEAFF. The gene calls are TRBV7-3 and TRBJ1-1, with 9 bases matching TRBD1. Germline V gene sequence: CDR1 SGHTA, CDR2 FQGTGA. The CDR3 has 14 residues. J was trimmed by 3 bases and V by 5 bases; bases with no gene match: 4.

This clone has only a few counts. The J gene is TRBJ1-2, the V gene TRBV3-1 (or the pseudogene TRBV3-2); 7 positions agree with TRBD1. The CDR3 spans 13 residues. V lost 8 bases and J lost 3; bases outside the gene matches: 6. Germline V gene lookup returns CDR1 LGHDT and CDR2 YNNKEL (reference sequence). CDR3 protein: CASRLTGDYGYTF. The CDR3 DNA reads as TGTGCCAGCCGATTAACAGGGGACTATGGCTACACCTTC.

This sequence joins TRBV5-6 and TRBJ1-1, with D perhaps matching TRBD1 (5 bases). The length of the CDR3 is 14 residues. Germline-derived CDR1 and CDR2 are SGHDT and YYEEEE. Trimming pared 1 base from V and 4 bases from J, leaving 11 bases between. In DNA form, the CDR3 reads TGTGCCAGCAGCTTGACGACGGGGGGCACTGAAGCTTTCTTT. This encodes CASSLTTGGTEAFF.

The rearrangement joins TRBV28 to TRBJ1-2, with 12 bases that match TRBD1. Germline V lookup: CDR1 MDHEN, CDR2 SYDVKM. Losses at the gene ends were 1 base for V and 6 bases for J; bases not matched to a gene: 9. The CDR3 runs 17 residues. DNA of the CDR3: TGTGCCAGCAGTTTATCCGGGACAGGGGGCTTTTACCATGGCTACACCTTC. It specifies CASSLSGTGGFYHGYTF.

This clone was counted only a few times. The CDR3 sequence is CASSYSRNSYGYTF. In DNA form, the CDR3 reads TGTGCCAGCAGTTACTCGAGGAACTCGTATGGCTACACCTTC. The rearrangement links TRBV6-2 or TRBV6-3 to TRBJ1-2; no definite D call. The CDR3 spans 14 residues. Germline V gives CDR1 MNHEY, CDR2 SVGEGT. Deletions cut 0 bases from V and 5 bases from J, with 10 bases between.

The chain combines TRBV6-5 with TRBJ2-7; D not resolved. Germline values: CDR1 MNHEY, CDR2 SVGAGI. The V gene lost 5 bases and the J gene lost 2 bases, with 13 bases spanning the gap. The CDR3 extends over 14 amino acids. In DNA, the CDR3 is TGTGCCAGCAGTCCCAAGAAAGCCCCCTACGAGCAGTACGTC. It codes for CASSPKKAPYEQYV.

The chain links TRBV12-3 or TRBV12-4 to TRBJ2-7; D might be TRBD1 (5 bases). This CDR3 is built from 13 residues. V dropped 5 bases and J dropped 6 bases, with 14 bases sitting between them. CDR3 amino acids: CASSTRWGSEQYV. CDR3 nucleotide sequence: TGTGCCAGCAGTACCCGTTGGGGCAGCGAGCAGTACGTC.

The V gene is TRBV2, the J gene TRBJ2-5, with D possibly TRBD1 on 5 matching bases. Trimming took off 2 bases at V and 3 bases at J, with 10 bases between the two ends. Germline V gene data show CDR1 as SNHLY and CDR2 as FYNNEI. The CDR3 loop spans 14 amino acids. The CDR3 nucleotides are TGTGCCAGCAGTGAACCCAGGACAAAAGAGACCCAGTACTTC. Its protein is CASSEPRTKETQYF.

The rearrangement joins TRBV18 to TRBJ2-2; D remains unclear. Per the germline V gene, CDR1 is KGHSH and CDR2 is LQKENI. The CDR3 extends over 16 amino acids. V was clipped by 6 bases and J by 2 bases, with 16 bases between them. The CDR3 DNA reads TGTGCCAGCTCCCCAAATGAGAGAACTAACACCGGGGAGCTGTTTTTT. It codes for CASSPNERTNTGELFF. Drawing the rest from reference TRBV18 and TRBJ2-2, the complete variable domain is NAGVMQNPRHLVRRRGQEARLRCSPMKGHSHVYWYRQLPEEGLKFMVYLQKENIIDESGMPKERFSAEFPKEGPSILRIQQVVRGDSAAYFCASSPNERTNTGELFFGEGSRLTVL.

The genes are TRBV2 and TRBJ1-2, with 12 bases lining up with TRBD1. The germline V gene has CDR1 SNHLY and CDR2 FYNNEI. This CDR3 region has 15 residues. After removal of 4 bases from V and 6 bases from J, the junction contained 6 bases not matched to a gene. Written as DNA, the CDR3 is TGTGCCAGCAGTGGACCGGGACAGGGGGCTAATGGCTACACCTTC. Its translation is CASSGPGQGANGYTF.

The V call is TRBV7-2, the J call TRBJ1-2, with 7 bases fitting TRBD1. Losses at the gene ends were 0 bases for V and 2 bases for J; bases not matched to a gene: 3. Germline CDR1 SGHTA, CDR2 FQGNSA. The CDR3 runs to 15 residues. CDR3 residues: CASSLARDRNYGYTF. The CDR3 bases are TGTGCCAGCAGCTTAGCCCGGGACAGAAACTATGGCTACACCTTC.

The chain carries TRBV6-5 and TRBJ1-1; D remains unclear. CDR1 is MNHEY, CDR2 SVGAGI, per germline. The length of the CDR3 is 13 residues. V lost 0 bases and J lost 6, with 8 bases in between. The CDR3 DNA reads TGTGCCAGCAGTTACTCGGGAGACTCTGAAGCTTTCTTT. Protein: CASSYSGDSEAFF.

The chain has TRBV4-1 and TRBJ2-5; 7 bases are shared with TRBD1. After removal of 6 bases from V and 5 bases from J, the junction contained 6 bases not matched to a gene. CDR3 length: 13 residues. Germline V CDR1 and CDR2: MGHRA, YSYEKL. The CDR3 DNA reads TGCGCCAGCAGTATACAGGGGATGGAGACCCAGTACTTC. This gives the protein CASSIQGMETQYF.

The rearrangement joins TRBV7-8 to TRBJ2-1; D is unresolved. The V end was cut by 1 base, the J end by 2 bases, with 9 bases between. This CDR3 is built from 15 residues. CDR1 is SGHVS and CDR2 is FQNEAQ in the germline V gene. CDR3 in amino acids: CASSLETYTYNEQFF. DNA for the CDR3: TGTGCCAGCAGCTTAGAGACCTATACCTACAATGAGCAGTTCTTC.

The chain uses TRBV19 and TRBJ2-1; a weak D match, TRBD1 (5 bases). The length of the CDR3 is 15 residues. Per the germline V gene, CDR1 is LNHDA and CDR2 is SQIVND (reference sequence). V was shortened by 4 bases and J by 4 bases, with 14 bases between the two germline ends. In DNA form, the CDR3 reads TGTGCCAGTAGTACTACAGGACCGAATTACAATGAGCAGTTCTTC. It codes for CASSTTGPNYNEQFF. Combining the CDR3 with reference TRBV19 and TRBJ2-1 gives the whole variable domain DGGITQSPKYLFRKEGQNVTLSCEQNLNHDAMYWYRQDPGQGLRLIYYSQIVNDFQKGDIAEGYSVSREKKESFPLTVTSAQKNPTAFYLCASSTTGPNYNEQFFGPGTRLTVL.

The chain has TRBV7-2 and TRBJ1-2; D is unclear. With 1 base removed from V and 3 bases from J, the gap between germline ends came to 12 bases. Germline-derived CDR1 and CDR2 are SGHTA and FQGNSA. The CDR3 totals 15 residues. The CDR3 loop is CASSLEQPLYYGYTF. The CDR3 nucleotides are TGTGCCAGCAGCTTAGAACAGCCCCTCTACTATGGCTACACCTTC.

The rearrangement uses TRBV14 and TRBJ1-5, with D unresolved. Trimming stripped 4 bases from V and 6 bases from J, with 10 bases between. This CDR3 spans 13 amino acids. Looked up from germline, CDR1 is SGHDN and CDR2 is FVKESK. In DNA, the CDR3 is TGTGCCAGCAGCCTTGGGTTGGGTCAGCCCCAGCATTTT. Encoded protein: CASSLGLGQPQHF.

The V call is TRBV28, the J call TRBJ2-7, with 8 bases that match TRBD1. The CDR3 extends over 13 amino acids. Trimming cost V 5 bases and J 6 bases; bases outside gene matches: 6. From germline, CDR1 is MDHEN and CDR2 SYDVKM. The CDR3 region has the DNA TGTGCCAGCAGTCCAGGACAGGGAGGCGAGCAGTACGTC. Residues: CASSPGQGGEQYV.

The V and J genes are TRBV10-2 and TRBJ2-1, with TRBD2 matching over 16 bases. CDR3 length equals 16 residues. The V gene end was trimmed by 6 bases and the J gene end by 1 base; junction bases not matched to a gene: 0. Germline V CDR1 and CDR2: WSHSY, SAAADI. CDR3 DNA sequence: TGCGCCAGCAGGGGACTAGCGGGGGGGTCCTACAATGAGCAGTTCTTC. Translated, it gives CASRGLAGGSYNEQFF.

This clone was counted once. CDR3 amino acids: CASSLGQGASGYTF. The CDR3 DNA sequence: TGTGCCAGCAGTCTAGGGCAGGGGGCAAGTGGCTACACCTTC. The chain couples TRBV6-5 to TRBJ1-2; 8 bases match TRBD1. Germline lookup yields CDR1 MNHEY and CDR2 SVGAGI. J was trimmed by 7 bases and V by 5 bases; bases with no gene match: 9. The CDR3 sequence is 14 residues long.

The rearrangement joins TRBV4-3 to TRBJ1-1; no clear D. Looked up from germline, CDR1 is LGHNA and CDR2 is YSLEER. V was trimmed by 4 bases and J by 1 base, leaving 13 bases between them. CDR3 length: 15 residues. The CDR3 bases are TGCGCCAGCAGCCGAGACCGGGCCCCGAACACTGAAGCTTTCTTT. This codes for CASSRDRAPNTEAFF.

In DNA form, the CDR3 reads TGTGCCAGCAGTTACTCGTACGGATCCTACGAGCAGTACGTC. It specifies CASSYSYGSYEQYV. The chain links TRBV6-5 to TRBJ2-7, with D unresolved. CDR1 MNHEY and CDR2 SVGAGI come from the germline V gene. The CDR3 sequence is 14 residues long. Trimming left V 0 bases short and J 1 base short, with 7 bases between.

The chain links TRBV5-5 to TRBJ2-7, with 8 positions matching TRBD2. CDR3 length: 15 amino acids. V was clipped by 8 bases and J by 0 bases; unmatched bases: 10. CDR1 and CDR2 (germline): SGHKS, YYEKEE (reference sequence). The CDR3 protein is CASEVGGVSSYEQYV. In DNA form, the CDR3 reads TGTGCCAGTGAAGTCGGGGGGGTTAGCTCCTACGAGCAGTACGTC.